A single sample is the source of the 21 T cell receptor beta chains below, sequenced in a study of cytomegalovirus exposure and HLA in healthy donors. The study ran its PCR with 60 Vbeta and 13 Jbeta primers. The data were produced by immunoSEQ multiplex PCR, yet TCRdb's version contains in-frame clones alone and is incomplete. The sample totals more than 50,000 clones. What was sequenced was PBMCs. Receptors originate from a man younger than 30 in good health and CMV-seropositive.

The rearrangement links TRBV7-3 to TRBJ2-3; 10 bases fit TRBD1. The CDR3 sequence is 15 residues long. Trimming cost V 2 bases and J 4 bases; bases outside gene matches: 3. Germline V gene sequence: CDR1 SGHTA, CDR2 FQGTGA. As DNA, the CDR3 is TGTGCCAGCAGCTTAGGAGGGACAGGGGCAGATACGCAGTATTTT. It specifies CASSLGGTGADTQYF.

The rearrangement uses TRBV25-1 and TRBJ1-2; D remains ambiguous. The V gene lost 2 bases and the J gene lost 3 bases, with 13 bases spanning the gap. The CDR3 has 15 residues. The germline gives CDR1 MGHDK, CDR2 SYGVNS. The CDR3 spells CASSEREGLDYGYTF. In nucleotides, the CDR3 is TGTGCCAGCAGTGAACGGGAAGGGTTGGACTATGGCTACACCTTC.

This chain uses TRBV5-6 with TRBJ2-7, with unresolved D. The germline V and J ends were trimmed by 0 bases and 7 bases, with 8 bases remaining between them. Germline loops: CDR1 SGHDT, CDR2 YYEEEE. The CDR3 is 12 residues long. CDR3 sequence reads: CASSLARQEQYF. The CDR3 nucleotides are TGTGCCAGCAGCTTGGCCCGACAAGAGCAGTACTTC.

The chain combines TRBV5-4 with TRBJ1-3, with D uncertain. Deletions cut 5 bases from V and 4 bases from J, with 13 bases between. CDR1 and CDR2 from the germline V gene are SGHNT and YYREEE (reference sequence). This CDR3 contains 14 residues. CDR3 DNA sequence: TGTGCCAGCAGTCTCGGGGATGGGGGAAACACCATATATTTT. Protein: CASSLGDGGNTIYF.

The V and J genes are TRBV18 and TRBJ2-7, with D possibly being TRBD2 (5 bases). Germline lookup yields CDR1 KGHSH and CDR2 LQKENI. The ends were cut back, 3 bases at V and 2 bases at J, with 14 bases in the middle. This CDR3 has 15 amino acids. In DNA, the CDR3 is TGTGCCAGCTCACCTCCGGTTAGCGCAGCCTACGAGCAGTACTTC. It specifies CASSPPVSAAYEQYF.

In DNA, the CDR3 is TGTGCCAGCAGCGACAGACGCCTATGGGGCTACACCTTC. Amino acid sequence: CASSDRRLWGYTF. This rearrangement joins TRBV6-5 to TRBJ1-2, with D maybe TRBD1 (5 bases). The germline V gene encodes CDR1 MNHEY and CDR2 SVGAGI. V shed 6 bases and J shed 8 bases, with 16 bases lying between them. This CDR3 comprises 13 residues.

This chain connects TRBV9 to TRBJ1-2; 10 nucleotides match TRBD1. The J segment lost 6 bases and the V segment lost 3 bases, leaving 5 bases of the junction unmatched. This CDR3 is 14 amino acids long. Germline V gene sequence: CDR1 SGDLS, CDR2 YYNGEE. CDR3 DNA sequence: TGTGCCAGCAGCGCCTGGACAGGGGGTAATGGCTACACCTTC. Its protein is CASSAWTGGNGYTF.

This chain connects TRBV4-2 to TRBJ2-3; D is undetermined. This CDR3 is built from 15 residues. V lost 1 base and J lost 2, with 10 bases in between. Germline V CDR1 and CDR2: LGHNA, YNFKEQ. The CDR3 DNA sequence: TGTGCCAGCAGCCAAGTCACCGACAACACAGATACGCAGTATTTT. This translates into CASSQVTDNTDTQYF.

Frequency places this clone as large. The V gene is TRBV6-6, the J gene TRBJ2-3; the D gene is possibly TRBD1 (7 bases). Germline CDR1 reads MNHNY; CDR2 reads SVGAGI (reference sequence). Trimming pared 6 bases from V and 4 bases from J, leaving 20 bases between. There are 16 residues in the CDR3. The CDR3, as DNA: TGTGCCAGCAGAGATCAGACCAGGGGGGCCCCAGATACGCAGTATTTT. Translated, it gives CASRDQTRGAPDTQYF.

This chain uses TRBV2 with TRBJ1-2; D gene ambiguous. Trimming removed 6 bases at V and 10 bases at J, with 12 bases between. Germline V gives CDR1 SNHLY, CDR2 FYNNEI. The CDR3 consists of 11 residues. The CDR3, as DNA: TGTGCCAGCAGCCATACAGTCATCTACACCTTC. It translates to CASSHTVIYTF.

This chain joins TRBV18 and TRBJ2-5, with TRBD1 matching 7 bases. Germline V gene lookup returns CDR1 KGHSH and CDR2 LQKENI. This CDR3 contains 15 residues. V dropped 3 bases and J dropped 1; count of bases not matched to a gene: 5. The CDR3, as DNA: TGTGCCAGCTCACCGGCCCAGGGGGTCCAAGAGACCCAGTACTTC. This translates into CASSPAQGVQETQYF.

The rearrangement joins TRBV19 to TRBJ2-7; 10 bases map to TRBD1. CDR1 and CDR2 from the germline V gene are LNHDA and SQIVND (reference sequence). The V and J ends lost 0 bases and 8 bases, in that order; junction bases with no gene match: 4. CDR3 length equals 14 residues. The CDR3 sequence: CASSIDLTGGKQYF. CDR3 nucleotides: TGTGCCAGTAGTATAGACCTGACAGGGGGCAAGCAGTACTTC.

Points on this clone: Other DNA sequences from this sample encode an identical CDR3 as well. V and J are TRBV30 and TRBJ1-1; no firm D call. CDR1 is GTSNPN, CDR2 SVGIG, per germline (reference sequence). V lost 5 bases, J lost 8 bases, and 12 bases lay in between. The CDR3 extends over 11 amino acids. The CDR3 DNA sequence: TGTGCCTGGGTCGACACTGGGGAAGCTTTCTTT. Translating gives CAWVDTGEAFF.

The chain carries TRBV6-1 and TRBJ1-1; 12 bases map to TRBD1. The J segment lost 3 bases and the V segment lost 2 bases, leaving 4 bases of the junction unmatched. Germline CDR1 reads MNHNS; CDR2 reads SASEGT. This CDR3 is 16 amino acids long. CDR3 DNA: TGTGCCAGCAGTGAACTGGGACAGGGGGCAGACACTGAAGCTTTCTTT. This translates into CASSELGQGADTEAFF.

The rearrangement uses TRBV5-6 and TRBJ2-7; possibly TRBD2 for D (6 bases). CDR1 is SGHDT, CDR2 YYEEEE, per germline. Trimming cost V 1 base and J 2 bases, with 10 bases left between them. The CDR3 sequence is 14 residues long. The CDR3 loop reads CASSLREVPYEQYF. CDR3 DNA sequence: TGTGCCAGCAGCTTGAGGGAGGTCCCCTACGAGCAGTACTTC.

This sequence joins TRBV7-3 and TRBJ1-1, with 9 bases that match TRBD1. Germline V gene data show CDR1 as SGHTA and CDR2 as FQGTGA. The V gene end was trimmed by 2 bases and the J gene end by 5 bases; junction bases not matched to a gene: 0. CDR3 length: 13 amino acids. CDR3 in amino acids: CASSLGTGTEAFF. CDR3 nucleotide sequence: TGTGCCAGCAGCTTAGGGACAGGGACTGAAGCTTTCTTT.

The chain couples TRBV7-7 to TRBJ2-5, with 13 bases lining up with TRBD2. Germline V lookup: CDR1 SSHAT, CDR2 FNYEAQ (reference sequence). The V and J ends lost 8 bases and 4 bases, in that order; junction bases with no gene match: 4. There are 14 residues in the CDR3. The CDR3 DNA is TGTGCCAGCCCAAGGACTAGCGGGAGAGAGACCCAGTACTTC. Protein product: CASPRTSGRETQYF.

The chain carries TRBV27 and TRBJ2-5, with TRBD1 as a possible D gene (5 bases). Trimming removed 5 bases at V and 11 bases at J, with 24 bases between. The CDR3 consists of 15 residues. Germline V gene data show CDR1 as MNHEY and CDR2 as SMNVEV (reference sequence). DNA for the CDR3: TGTGCCAGCAGTCGAACCCTCATGGGGCGGTTGGAGCAGTACTTC. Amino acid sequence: CASSRTLMGRLEQYF.

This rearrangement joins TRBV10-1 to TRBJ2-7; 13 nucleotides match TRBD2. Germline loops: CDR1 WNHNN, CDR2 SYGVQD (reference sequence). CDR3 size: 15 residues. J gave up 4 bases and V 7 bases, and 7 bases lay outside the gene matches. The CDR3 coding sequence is TGCGCCAGCAACCGGACTAGCGGGAGAACTTACGAGCAGTACTTC. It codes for CASNRTSGRTYEQYF.

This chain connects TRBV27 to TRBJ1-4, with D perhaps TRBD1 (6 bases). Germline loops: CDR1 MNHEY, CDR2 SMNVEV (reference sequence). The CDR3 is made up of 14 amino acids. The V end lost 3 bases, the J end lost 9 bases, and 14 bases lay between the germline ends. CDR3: CASSLMGQGQKLFF. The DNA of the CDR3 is TGTGCCAGCAGTTTGATGGGCCAGGGGCAAAAACTGTTTTTT.

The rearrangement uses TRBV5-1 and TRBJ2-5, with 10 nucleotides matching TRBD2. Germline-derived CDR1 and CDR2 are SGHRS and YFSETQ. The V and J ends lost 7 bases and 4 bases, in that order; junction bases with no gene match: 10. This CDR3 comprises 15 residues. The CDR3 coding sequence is TGCGCCAGCTGGGAGGTAGCGGGAGGTGGAGAGACCCAGTACTTC. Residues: CASWEVAGGGETQYF.